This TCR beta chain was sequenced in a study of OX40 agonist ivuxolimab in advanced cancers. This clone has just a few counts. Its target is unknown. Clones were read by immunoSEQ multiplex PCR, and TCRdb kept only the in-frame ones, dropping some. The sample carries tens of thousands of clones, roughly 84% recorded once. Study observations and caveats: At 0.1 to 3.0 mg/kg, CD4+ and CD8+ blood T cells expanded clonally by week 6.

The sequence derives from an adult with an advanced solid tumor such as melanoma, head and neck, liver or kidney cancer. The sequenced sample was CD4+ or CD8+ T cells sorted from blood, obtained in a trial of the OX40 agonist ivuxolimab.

The CDR3 protein is CASSLDGGLYGYTF. CDR3 in DNA: TGCGCCAGCAGCTTGGATGGAGGCCTCTATGGCTACACCTTC. This rearrangement joins TRBV5-1 to TRBJ1-2, with D uncertain. CDR3 length equals 14 residues. V gave up 0 bases and J gave up 4 bases, with 10 bases separating them. Germline loops: CDR1 SGHRS, CDR2 YFSETQ.